This TCR beta chain was retrieved from a study of shared clonotypes between healthy human individuals. The CDR3 length is 18 residues. The germline V gene encodes CDR1 MNHEY and CDR2 SMNVEV (reference sequence). V dropped 5 bases and J dropped 0; count of bases not matched to a gene: 9. Repertoires were generated with immunoSEQ multiplex PCR, while TCRdb's copy carries only in-frame clones and drops some. This table has 550,000 to 800,000 clones, roughly 91% appearing once. The chain couples TRBV27 to TRBJ2-7, with 14 bases identical to TRBD2. This clonotype originated in a man aged 18 to 29 in good health. Some clones in this sample may be carry-over from other donors' samples. Sequencing was performed on memory CD8+ T cells from PBMCs. The subset was: CD45RO+ cells pooled with CCR7-negative TemRA cells. CDR3 residues: CASSPRLAGGPVSYEQYF. The DNA for the CDR3 is TGTGCCAGCAGTCCCAGACTAGCGGGAGGGCCGGTCTCCTACGAGCAGTACTTC.